This T cell receptor beta chain was observed in a study of technical replicates of blood from a handful of donors. Trimming removed 3 bases from V and 6 bases from J; junction bases left unmatched: 10. The CDR3 runs to 16 residues. Germline V gives CDR1 SNHLY, CDR2 FYNNEI. TCRdb's table, derived via immunoSEQ multiplex PCR, lists solely in-frame clones and lacks some. The repertoire holds tens of thousands of clones, with roughly 94% as singletons. J is TRBJ1-2 and V is TRBV2; TRBD1 agrees at 10 bases. Sequencing input: T cells isolated from PBMCs. The TCR comes from a human donor in good health. This CDR3 reads CASSEGQGKSADGYTF. DNA for the CDR3: TGTGCCAGCAGTGAGGGACAGGGGAAGTCTGCCGATGGCTACACCTTC.